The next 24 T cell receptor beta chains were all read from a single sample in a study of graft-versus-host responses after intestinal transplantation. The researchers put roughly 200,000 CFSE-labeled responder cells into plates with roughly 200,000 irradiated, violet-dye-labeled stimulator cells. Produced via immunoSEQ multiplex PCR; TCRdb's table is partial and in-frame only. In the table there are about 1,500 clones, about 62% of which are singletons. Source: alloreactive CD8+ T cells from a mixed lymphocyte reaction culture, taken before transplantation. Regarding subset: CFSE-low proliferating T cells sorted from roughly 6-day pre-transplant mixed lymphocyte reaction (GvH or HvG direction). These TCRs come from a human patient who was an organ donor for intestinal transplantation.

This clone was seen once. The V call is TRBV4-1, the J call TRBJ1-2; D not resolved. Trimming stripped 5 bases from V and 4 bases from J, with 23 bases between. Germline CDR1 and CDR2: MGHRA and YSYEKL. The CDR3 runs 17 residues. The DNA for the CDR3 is TGCGCCAGCAGCACGATGCTCCAGAACCGAAAGACCTATGGCTACACCTTC. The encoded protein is CASSTMLQNRKTYGYTF.

The DNA of the CDR3 is TGTGCCAGCAGTTTATCGGGGACAGGCCATCAGCCCCAGCATTTT. Encoded protein: CASSLSGTGHQPQHF. The rearrangement joins TRBV27 to TRBJ1-5; 8 bases map to TRBD1. The CDR3 is 15 amino acids. V was clipped by 0 bases and J by 5 bases; unmatched bases: 3. The germline gives CDR1 MNHEY, CDR2 SMNVEV (reference sequence).

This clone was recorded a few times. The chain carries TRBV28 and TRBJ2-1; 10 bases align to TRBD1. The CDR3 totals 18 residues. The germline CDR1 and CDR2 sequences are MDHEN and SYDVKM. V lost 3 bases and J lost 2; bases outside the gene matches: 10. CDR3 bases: TGTGCCAGCAGTTTCAACATACCGGGACAGGGGACCTACAATGAGCAGTTCTTC. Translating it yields CASSFNIPGQGTYNEQFF.

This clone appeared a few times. CDR3 residues: CASSLGSNQPQHF. CDR3 in DNA: TGTGCCAGCAGTTTGGGTAGCAATCAGCCCCAGCATTTT. This chain joins TRBV27 and TRBJ1-5; D remains unclear. The V end was cut by 3 bases, the J end by 0 bases, with 3 bases between. There are 13 residues in the CDR3. Germline assignment: CDR1 MNHEY and CDR2 SMNVEV (reference sequence).

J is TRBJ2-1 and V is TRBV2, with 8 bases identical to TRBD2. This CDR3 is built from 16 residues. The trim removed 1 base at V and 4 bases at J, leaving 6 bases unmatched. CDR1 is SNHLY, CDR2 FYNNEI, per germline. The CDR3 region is CASSEGGGGLYNEQFF. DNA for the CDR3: TGTGCCAGCAGTGAAGGAGGCGGGGGGCTTTACAATGAGCAGTTCTTC. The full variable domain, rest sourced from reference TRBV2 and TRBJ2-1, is EPEVTQTPSHQVTQMGQEVILRCVPISNHLYFYWYRQILGQKVEFLVSFYNNEISEKSEIFDDQFSVERPDGSNFTLKIRSTKLEDSAMYFCASSEGGGGLYNEQFFGPGTRLTVL.

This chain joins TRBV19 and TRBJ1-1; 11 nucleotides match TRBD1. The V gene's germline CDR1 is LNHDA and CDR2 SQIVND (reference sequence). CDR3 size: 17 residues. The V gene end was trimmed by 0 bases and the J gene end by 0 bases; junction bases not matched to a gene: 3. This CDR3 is CASSIDRDRGLNTEAFF. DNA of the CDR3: TGTGCCAGTAGTATAGATCGGGACAGGGGGTTGAACACTGAAGCTTTCTTT.

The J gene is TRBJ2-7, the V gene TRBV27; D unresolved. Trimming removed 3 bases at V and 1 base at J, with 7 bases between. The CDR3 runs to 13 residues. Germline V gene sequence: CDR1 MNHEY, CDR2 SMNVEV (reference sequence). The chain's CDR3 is CASSLAGSYEQYF. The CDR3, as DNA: TGTGCCAGCAGTTTGGCTGGATCCTACGAGCAGTACTTC.

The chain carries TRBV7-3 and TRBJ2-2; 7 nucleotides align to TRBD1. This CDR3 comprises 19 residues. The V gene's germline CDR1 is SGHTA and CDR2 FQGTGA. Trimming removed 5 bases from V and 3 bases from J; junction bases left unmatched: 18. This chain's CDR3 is CASSRPPPLQGWDTGELFF. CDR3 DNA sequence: TGTGCCAGCAGCAGGCCCCCCCCACTACAGGGGTGGGACACCGGGGAGCTGTTTTTT. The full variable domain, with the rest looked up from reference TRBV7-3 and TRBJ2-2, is GAGVSQTPSNKVTEKGKYVELRCDPISGHTALYWYRQSLGQGPEFLIYFQGTGAADDSGLPNDRFFAVRPEGSVSTLKIQRTERGDSAVYLCASSRPPPLQGWDTGELFFGEGSRLTVL.

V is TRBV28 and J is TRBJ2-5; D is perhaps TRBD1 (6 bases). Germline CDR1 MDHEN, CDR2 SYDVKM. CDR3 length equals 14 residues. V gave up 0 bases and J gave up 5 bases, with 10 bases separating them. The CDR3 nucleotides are TGTGCCAGCAGTTTATGGACAGGCTTGGAGACCCAGTACTTC. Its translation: CASSLWTGLETQYF.

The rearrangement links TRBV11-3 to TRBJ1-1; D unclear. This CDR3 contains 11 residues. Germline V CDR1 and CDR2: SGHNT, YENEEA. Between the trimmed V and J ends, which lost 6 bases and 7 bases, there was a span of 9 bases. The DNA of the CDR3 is TGTGCCAGCAGTGCGGAAAGTGAAGCTTTCTTT. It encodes CASSAESEAFF.

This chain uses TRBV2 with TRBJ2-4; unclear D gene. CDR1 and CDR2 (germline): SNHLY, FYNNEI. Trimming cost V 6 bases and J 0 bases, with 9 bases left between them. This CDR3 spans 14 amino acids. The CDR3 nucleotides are TGTGCCAGCAGCTGGATTGAAGCCAAAAACATTCAGTACTTC. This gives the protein CASSWIEAKNIQYF.

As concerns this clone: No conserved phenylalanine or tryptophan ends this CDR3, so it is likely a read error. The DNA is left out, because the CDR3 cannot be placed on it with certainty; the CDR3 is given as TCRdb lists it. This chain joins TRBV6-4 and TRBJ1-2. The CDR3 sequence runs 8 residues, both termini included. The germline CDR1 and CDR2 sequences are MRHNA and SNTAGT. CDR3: CASSTACP.

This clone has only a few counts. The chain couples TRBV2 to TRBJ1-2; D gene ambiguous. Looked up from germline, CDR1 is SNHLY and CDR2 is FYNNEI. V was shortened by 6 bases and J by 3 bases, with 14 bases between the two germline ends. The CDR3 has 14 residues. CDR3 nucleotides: TGTGCCAGCAGGGCTAAAGGGAACGACTATGGCTACACCTTC. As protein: CASRAKGNDYGYTF.

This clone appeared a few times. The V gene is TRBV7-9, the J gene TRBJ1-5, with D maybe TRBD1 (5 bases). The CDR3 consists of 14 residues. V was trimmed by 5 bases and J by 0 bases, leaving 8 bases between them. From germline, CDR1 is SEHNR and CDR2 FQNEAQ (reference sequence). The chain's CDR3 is CASSAGGSNQPQHF. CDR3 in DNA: TGTGCCAGCAGCGCTGGGGGTAGCAATCAGCCCCAGCATTTT.

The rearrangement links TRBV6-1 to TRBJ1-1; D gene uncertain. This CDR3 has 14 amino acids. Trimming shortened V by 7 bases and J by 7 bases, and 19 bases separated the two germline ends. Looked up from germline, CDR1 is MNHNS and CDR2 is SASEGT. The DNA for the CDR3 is TGTGCCAGCACCCCCGCCGGTAGTTACCTTGAAGCTTTCTTT. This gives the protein CASTPAGSYLEAFF.

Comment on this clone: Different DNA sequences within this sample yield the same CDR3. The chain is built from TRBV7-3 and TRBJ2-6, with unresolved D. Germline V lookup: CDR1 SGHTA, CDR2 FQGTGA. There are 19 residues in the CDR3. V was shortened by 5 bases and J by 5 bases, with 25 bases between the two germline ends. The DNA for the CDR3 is TGTGCCAGCAGCGAAAATTTGGACGCTTACAAAAGTCGGGCCAACGTCCTGACTTTC. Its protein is CASSENLDAYKSRANVLTF.

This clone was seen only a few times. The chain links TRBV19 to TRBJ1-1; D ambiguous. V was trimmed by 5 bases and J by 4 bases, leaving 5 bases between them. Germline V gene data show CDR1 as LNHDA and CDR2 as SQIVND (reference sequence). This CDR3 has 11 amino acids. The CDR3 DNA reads TGTGCCAGTAGTTGGGGCACTGAAGCTTTCTTT. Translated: CASSWGTEAFF.

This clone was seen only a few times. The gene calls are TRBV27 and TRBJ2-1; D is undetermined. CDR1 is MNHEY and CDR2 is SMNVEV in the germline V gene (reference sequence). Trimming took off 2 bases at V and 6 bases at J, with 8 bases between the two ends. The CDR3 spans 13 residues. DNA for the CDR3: TGTGCCAGCAGTTTACGTCCGTCCAATGAGCAGTTCTTC. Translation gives CASSLRPSNEQFF.

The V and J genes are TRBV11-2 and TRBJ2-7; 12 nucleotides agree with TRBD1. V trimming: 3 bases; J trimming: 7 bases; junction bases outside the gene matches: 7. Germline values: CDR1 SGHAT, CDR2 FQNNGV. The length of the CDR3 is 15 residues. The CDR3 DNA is TGTGCCAGCAGCTTCCCGGGACAGGGGGCTTATGAGCAGTACTTC. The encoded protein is CASSFPGQGAYEQYF.

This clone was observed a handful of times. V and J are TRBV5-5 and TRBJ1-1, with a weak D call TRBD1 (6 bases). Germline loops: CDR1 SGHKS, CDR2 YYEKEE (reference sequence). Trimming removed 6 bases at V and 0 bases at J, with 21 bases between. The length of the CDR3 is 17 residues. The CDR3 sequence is CASTWLFVGGLNTEAFF. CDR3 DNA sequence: TGTGCCAGCACCTGGTTGTTCGTAGGGGGGCTGAACACTGAAGCTTTCTTT.

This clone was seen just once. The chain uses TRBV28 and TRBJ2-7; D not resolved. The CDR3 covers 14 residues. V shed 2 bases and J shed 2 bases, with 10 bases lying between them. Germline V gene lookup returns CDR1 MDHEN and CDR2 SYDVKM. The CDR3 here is CASSLRVYPYEQYF. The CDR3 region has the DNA TGTGCCAGCAGTTTACGGGTTTACCCCTACGAGCAGTACTTC.

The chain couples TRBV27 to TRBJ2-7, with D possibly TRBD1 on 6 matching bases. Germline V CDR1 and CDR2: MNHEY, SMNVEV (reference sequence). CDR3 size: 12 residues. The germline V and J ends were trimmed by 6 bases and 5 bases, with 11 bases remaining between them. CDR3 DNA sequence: TGTGCCAGCAGAACAGGGATGGACGAGCAGTACTTC. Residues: CASRTGMDEQYF.

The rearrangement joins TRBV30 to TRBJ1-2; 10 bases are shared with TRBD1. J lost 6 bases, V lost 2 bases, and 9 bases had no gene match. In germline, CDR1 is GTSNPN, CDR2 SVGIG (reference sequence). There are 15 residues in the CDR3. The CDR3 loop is CAWSMGTGVVHGYTF. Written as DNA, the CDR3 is TGTGCCTGGAGTATGGGGACAGGGGTTGTTCATGGCTACACCTTC.

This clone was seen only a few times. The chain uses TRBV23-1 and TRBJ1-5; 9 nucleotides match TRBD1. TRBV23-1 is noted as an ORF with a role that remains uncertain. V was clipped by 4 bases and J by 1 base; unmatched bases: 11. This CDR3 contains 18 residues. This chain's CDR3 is CASSPPPGQGKSNQPQHF. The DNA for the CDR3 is TGCGCCAGCAGTCCCCCCCCGGGACAGGGTAAGAGCAATCAGCCCCAGCATTTT.